This T cell receptor (beta chain) was observed in a study of blood T cell repertoires in COVID-19. Study information: Samples taken during acute and convalescent COVID-19 were collected in the United States, Italy and Spain. T cells, B-cell-depleted T cells, or PBMCs provided the cDNA or gDNA that served as material.

In the authors' workflow: From reference gene primer amplification, estimates of nucleated cell counts were derived. Sequenced by immunoSEQ multiplex PCR; TCRdb stores in-frame clones only, minus some. V and J calls and clone size are those listed in that table; D and trimming were worked out from the DNA. The table has tens of thousands of clones, around 79% seen once. The CDR3 covers 14 residues. The trim removed 0 bases at V and 7 bases at J, leaving 4 bases unmatched. The V gene's germline CDR1 is SGHRS and CDR2 YFSETQ. Sequencing was performed on peripheral blood. The sequence came from a human donor in a cohort sampled during active COVID-19. The genes are TRBV5-1 and TRBJ1-2, with TRBD1 matching 9 bases. The DNA of the CDR3 is TGCGCCAGCAGCTTGGGGGACAGGGCGCGTGGCTACACCTTC. This gives the protein CASSLGDRARGYTF.